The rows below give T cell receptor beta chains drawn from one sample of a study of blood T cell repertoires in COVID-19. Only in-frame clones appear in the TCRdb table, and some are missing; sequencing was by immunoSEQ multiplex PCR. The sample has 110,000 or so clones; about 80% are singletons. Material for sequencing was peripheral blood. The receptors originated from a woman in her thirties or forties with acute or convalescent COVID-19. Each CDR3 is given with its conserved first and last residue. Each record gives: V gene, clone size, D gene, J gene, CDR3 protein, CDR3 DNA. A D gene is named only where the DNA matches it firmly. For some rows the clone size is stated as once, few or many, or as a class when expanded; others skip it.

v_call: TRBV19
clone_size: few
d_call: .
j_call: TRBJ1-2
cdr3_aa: CASSPQGLTDGYTF
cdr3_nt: TGTGCCAGTAGTCCCCAGGGGTTAACGGATGGCTACACCTTC

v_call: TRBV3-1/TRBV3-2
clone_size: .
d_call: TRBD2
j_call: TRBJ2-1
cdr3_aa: CASSKTSGGGNEQFF
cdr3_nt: TGTGCCAGCAGCAAAACTAGCGGGGGTGGCAATGAGCAGTTCTTC

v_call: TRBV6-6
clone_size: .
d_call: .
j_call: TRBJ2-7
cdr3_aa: CASSSGQTTYEQYF
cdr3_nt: TGTGCCAGCAGTTCCGGACAGACCACCTACGAGCAGTACTTC

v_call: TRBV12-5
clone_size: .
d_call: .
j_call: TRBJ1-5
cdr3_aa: CASAQDILQPQHF
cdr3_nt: TGTGCTAGTGCCCAAGACATCCTGCAGCCCCAGCATTTT

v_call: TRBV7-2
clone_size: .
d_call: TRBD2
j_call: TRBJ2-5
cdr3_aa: CASSAGRLAGVNSQETQYF
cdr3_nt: TGTGCCAGCAGTGCTGGTAGACTAGCGGGGGTTAATTCCCAAGAGACCCAGTACTTC

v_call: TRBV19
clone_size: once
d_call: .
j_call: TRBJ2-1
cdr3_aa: CASSSSILSRIRQFF
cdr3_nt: TGTGCCAGTAGCTCGTCCATCCTTAGTCGAATTCGGCAGTTCTTC

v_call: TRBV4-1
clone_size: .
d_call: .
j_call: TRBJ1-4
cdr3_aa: CASSQDHLRNREKLFF
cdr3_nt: TGCGCCAGCAGCCAAGATCATTTGCGAAACAGGGAAAAACTGTTTTTT

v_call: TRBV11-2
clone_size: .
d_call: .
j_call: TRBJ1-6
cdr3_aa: CASSLGSGGSPLHF
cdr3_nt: TGTGCCAGCAGCTTAGGGTCCGGAGGGTCACCCCTCCACTTT

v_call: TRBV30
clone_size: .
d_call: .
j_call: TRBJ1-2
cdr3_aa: CAWSDTVFYGYTF
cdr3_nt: TGTGCCTGGAGTGATACAGTGTTTTATGGCTACACCTTC

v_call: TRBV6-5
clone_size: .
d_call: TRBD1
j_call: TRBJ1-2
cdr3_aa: CARNSHNRGRGGYTF
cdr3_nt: TGTGCCAGAAATTCCCACAACAGGGGAAGGGGGGGCTACACCTTC

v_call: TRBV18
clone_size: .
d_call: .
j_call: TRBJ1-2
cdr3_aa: CASSPPGGGNGYGYTF
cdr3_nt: TGTGCCAGCTCACCCCCGGGTGGGGGCAATGGCTATGGCTACACCTTC

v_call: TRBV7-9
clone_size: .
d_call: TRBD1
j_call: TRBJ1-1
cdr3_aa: CASSWGDRGNTEAFF
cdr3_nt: TGTGCCAGCAGCTGGGGGGACAGGGGAAACACTGAAGCTTTCTTT

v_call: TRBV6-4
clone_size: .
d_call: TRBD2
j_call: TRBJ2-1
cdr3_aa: CASSDGTRPQSEQFF
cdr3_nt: TGTGCCAGTTCCGACGGGACTAGACCCCAAAGTGAGCAGTTCTTC

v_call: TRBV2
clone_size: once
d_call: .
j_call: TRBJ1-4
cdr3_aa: CASRRSGATNEKLFF
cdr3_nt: TGTGCCAGCAGGCGTAGTGGAGCAACTAATGAAAAACTGTTTTTT

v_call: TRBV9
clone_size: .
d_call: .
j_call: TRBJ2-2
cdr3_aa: CASRPRNTGELFF
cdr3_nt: TGTGCCAGCAGACCTAGGAACACCGGGGAGCTGTTTTTT